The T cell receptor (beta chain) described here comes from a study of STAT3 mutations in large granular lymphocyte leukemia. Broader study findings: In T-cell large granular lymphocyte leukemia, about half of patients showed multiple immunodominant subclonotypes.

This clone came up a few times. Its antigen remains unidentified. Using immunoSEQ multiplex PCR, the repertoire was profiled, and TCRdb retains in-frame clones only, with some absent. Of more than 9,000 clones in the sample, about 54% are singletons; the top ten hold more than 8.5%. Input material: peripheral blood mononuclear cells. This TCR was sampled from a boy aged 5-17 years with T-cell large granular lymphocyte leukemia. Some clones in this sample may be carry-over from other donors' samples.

The CDR3 DNA reads TGCGCCAGCAGCTTTACTAGCGGGAGCTCCTACGAGCAGTACTTC. Translation: CASSFTSGSSYEQYF. The chain couples TRBV5-1 to TRBJ2-7; TRBD2 matches at 11 bases. After removal of 2 bases from V and 0 bases from J, the junction contained 1 base not matched to a gene. The CDR3 runs to 15 residues. Germline V CDR1 and CDR2: SGHRS, YFSETQ.